The rows below give T cell receptor beta chains drawn from one sample of a study of regulatory T cells. Profiled with immunoSEQ multiplex PCR; TCRdb holds only in-frame clones, not every one. The sample shows about 35,000 clones, about 91% of them seen only once. The source material was conventional CD4+ T cells sorted from blood. The receptors derive from a person aged 18 to 30 with CD3G deficiency. Both conserved end residues are trimmed from each CDR3. The order of the fields is D gene, J gene, CDR3 length, V gene, CDR3 protein. A D gene is named only where the DNA matches it firmly.

D gene: NA; J gene: TRBJ1-4; CDR3 length: 12; V gene: TRBV6-1; CDR3 protein: ASSDGTVNEKLF
D gene: NA; J gene: TRBJ1-5; CDR3 length: 11; V gene: TRBV6-1; CDR3 protein: ASSEAGGQPQH
D gene: NA; J gene: TRBJ2-7; CDR3 length: 11; V gene: TRBV28; CDR3 protein: ASSLVGPYEQY
D gene: NA; J gene: TRBJ1-4; CDR3 length: 12; V gene: TRBV28; CDR3 protein: ASSSNRGDEKLF
D gene: NA; J gene: TRBJ2-3; CDR3 length: 11; V gene: TRBV11-3; CDR3 protein: ASSRQGTDTQY
D gene: NA; J gene: TRBJ2-5; CDR3 length: 13; V gene: TRBV5-1; CDR3 protein: ASSLAGGRGETQY
D gene: TRBD2; J gene: TRBJ2-3; CDR3 length: 14; V gene: TRBV6-1; CDR3 protein: ASSENPSGYTDTQY
D gene: NA; J gene: TRBJ2-5; CDR3 length: 13; V gene: TRBV28; CDR3 protein: ASSPRGRGQETQY
D gene: NA; J gene: TRBJ1-1; CDR3 length: 13; V gene: TRBV5-1; CDR3 protein: ASSLVPREGTEAF
D gene: TRBD1; J gene: TRBJ2-7; CDR3 length: 12; V gene: TRBV28; CDR3 protein: ASSSPGTAYEQY
D gene: NA; J gene: TRBJ2-5; CDR3 length: 13; V gene: TRBV6-1; CDR3 protein: ASSVDTLLQETQY
D gene: NA; J gene: TRBJ2-7; CDR3 length: 13; V gene: TRBV27; CDR3 protein: ASSYSTQGGGEQY
D gene: NA; J gene: TRBJ2-7; CDR3 length: 11; V gene: TRBV5-1; CDR3 protein: ASSEGHPYEQY
D gene: NA; J gene: TRBJ2-1; CDR3 length: 11; V gene: TRBV7-2; CDR3 protein: ASSLSTGLEQF
D gene: NA; J gene: TRBJ2-2; CDR3 length: 12; V gene: TRBV6-6; CDR3 protein: ASIRTEGTGELF
D gene: TRBD2; J gene: TRBJ2-3; CDR3 length: 13; V gene: TRBV7-2; CDR3 protein: ASSLGSGGTDTQY
D gene: NA; J gene: TRBJ2-3; CDR3 length: 13; V gene: TRBV18; CDR3 protein: ASSSTASRADTQY
D gene: NA; J gene: TRBJ2-7; CDR3 length: 11; V gene: TRBV11-1; CDR3 protein: ASSYSFGYEQY
D gene: NA; J gene: TRBJ2-7; CDR3 length: 11; V gene: TRBV10-3; CDR3 protein: AISEQPEGEQY
D gene: NA; J gene: TRBJ1-4; CDR3 length: 10; V gene: TRBV28; CDR3 protein: ASKSNNEKLF
D gene: TRBD1; J gene: TRBJ1-6; CDR3 length: 13; V gene: TRBV7-8; CDR3 protein: ASSSKQGNDSPLH
D gene: NA; J gene: TRBJ2-3; CDR3 length: 14; V gene: TRBV21-1; CDR3 protein: ASSRVRDRVQDTQY
D gene: NA; J gene: TRBJ2-5; CDR3 length: 12; V gene: TRBV7-9; CDR3 protein: ASSRPGEVETQY
D gene: TRBD1; J gene: TRBJ1-2; CDR3 length: 13; V gene: TRBV6-1; CDR3 protein: ASSPETGGFYGYT
D gene: TRBD2; J gene: TRBJ2-1; CDR3 length: 14; V gene: TRBV19; CDR3 protein: ASSAWGSGGHNEQF
D gene: TRBD2; J gene: TRBJ2-7; CDR3 length: 11; V gene: TRBV10-2; CDR3 protein: ASKASGTYEQY
D gene: TRBD1; J gene: TRBJ2-6; CDR3 length: 17; V gene: TRBV27; CDR3 protein: ASSPVPGQGAQGANVLT
D gene: NA; J gene: TRBJ2-7; CDR3 length: 13; V gene: TRBV28; CDR3 protein: ASSDVASSSYEQY
D gene: TRBD1; J gene: TRBJ2-6; CDR3 length: 14; V gene: TRBV19; CDR3 protein: ASTTGVNSGANVLT
D gene: TRBD2; J gene: TRBJ2-1; CDR3 length: 13; V gene: TRBV6-6; CDR3 protein: ASRAPGLGANEQF
D gene: NA; J gene: TRBJ2-3; CDR3 length: 12; V gene: TRBV5-1; CDR3 protein: ASSSGHIGNTQY
D gene: NA; J gene: TRBJ2-1; CDR3 length: 12; V gene: TRBV9; CDR3 protein: ASSVGGWNNEQF
D gene: NA; J gene: TRBJ1-2; CDR3 length: 13; V gene: TRBV19; CDR3 protein: ASSIDRFGNYGYT
D gene: NA; J gene: TRBJ2-2; CDR3 length: 14; V gene: TRBV5-1; CDR3 protein: ASSLEFQAGTGELF
D gene: NA; J gene: TRBJ2-5; CDR3 length: 10; V gene: TRBV7-9; CDR3 protein: ASSLQGETQY
D gene: TRBD1; J gene: TRBJ1-1; CDR3 length: 10; V gene: TRBV19; CDR3 protein: ASSNRGTEAF
D gene: TRBD1; J gene: TRBJ2-1; CDR3 length: 15; V gene: TRBV18; CDR3 protein: ASSPPVGQGPYNEQF
D gene: NA; J gene: TRBJ1-6; CDR3 length: 11; V gene: TRBV6-6; CDR3 protein: ASRSQGDSPLH
D gene: TRBD2; J gene: TRBJ2-7; CDR3 length: 11; V gene: TRBV10-3; CDR3 protein: AISPGLEAEQY
D gene: NA; J gene: TRBJ2-7; CDR3 length: 14; V gene: TRBV28; CDR3 protein: ASSLTLAWGSYEQY
D gene: NA; J gene: TRBJ2-5; CDR3 length: 13; V gene: TRBV5-1; CDR3 protein: ASSYLVGEAETQY
D gene: TRBD2; J gene: TRBJ2-7; CDR3 length: 14; V gene: TRBV10-3; CDR3 protein: AISDPVSSGYYEQY
D gene: NA; J gene: TRBJ1-1; CDR3 length: 12; V gene: TRBV6-1; CDR3 protein: ASSFRDGNTEAF
D gene: NA; J gene: TRBJ1-2; CDR3 length: 13; V gene: TRBV6-1; CDR3 protein: ASSEGVNSNYGYT
D gene: NA; J gene: TRBJ1-2; CDR3 length: 11; V gene: TRBV6-6; CDR3 protein: ASSPSGNYGYT
D gene: NA; J gene: TRBJ2-2; CDR3 length: 10; V gene: TRBV10-3; CDR3 protein: AISDHSGELF